The sequence of this T cell receptor (beta chain) was determined in a study of technical replicates of blood from a handful of donors. Per the germline V gene, CDR1 is LNHDA and CDR2 is SQIVND (reference sequence). CDR3 length: 13 residues. Between the trimmed V and J ends, which lost 1 base and 8 bases, there was a span of 11 bases. Generated by immunoSEQ multiplex PCR, the TCRdb table keeps only in-frame clones and is missing some. The table shows tens of thousands of clones, with 85% to 95% occurring only once. The chain is built from TRBV19 and TRBJ1-2, with D perhaps matching TRBD1 (5 bases). Sequenced sample: T cells isolated from PBMCs. The receptor was isolated from a human donor in good health. The CDR3 DNA reads as TGTGCCAGTAGTATAGCCCCAGGGCGAGGCTACACCTTC. It codes for CASSIAPGRGYTF.